A selection of T cell receptor beta chains follows, all from one sample in a study of breast tumors, draining lymph nodes, adjacent tissues. One entry per CDR3 protein results from TCRdb running MiXCR on the multiplex PCR reads. Found here are some 140,000 distinct CDR3 sequences, around 20% of them singletons; the top ten hold 2% to 2.5%. The sample consisted of axillary lymph node tissue. These receptors all come from a female donor with breast cancer. Some clones in this sample may be carry-over from other donors' samples. CDR3s include the opening cysteine and the closing phenylalanine or tryptophan. The D gene is left open where the match is weak. Size tells how often a clone was seen (once, few, many) or the class of an expanded clone, and some rows leave it out.

j_call,clone_size,d_call,cdr3_length,v_call,cdr3_nt,cdr3_aa
TRBJ2-1,many,TRBD2,14,TRBV12-3/TRBV12-4,TGTGCCAGCATCCTAGGGGACTACCGGGCTGAGCAGTTCTTC,CASILGDYRAEQFF
TRBJ2-7,many,.,14,TRBV25-1,TGTGCCAGCAGTGACAGTCAGGGCCTCCTGGGGCAGTACTTC,CASSDSQGLLGQYF
TRBJ2-3,many,.,14,TRBV5-1,TGCGCCAGCAGCTTGGGTTCACTCCTAGATACGCAGTATTTT,CASSLGSLLDTQYF
TRBJ2-7,many,.,15,TRBV6-5,TGTGCCAGCAGCCTCGACGGCGCCAGTAACTACGAGCAGTACTTC,CASSLDGASNYEQYF
TRBJ2-1,few,.,15,TRBV7-9,TGTGCCAGCAGCTTAGCGGGAGTGGGCAGCGGTGAGCAGTTCTTC,CASSLAGVGSGEQFF
TRBJ2-7,many,.,16,TRBV11-2,TGTGCCAGCAGCAAACAAGGGACACTCAAAACCTACGAGCAGTACTTC,CASSKQGTLKTYEQYF
TRBJ1-4,many,.,18,TRBV6-5,TGTGCCAGCAGTTACTCACCTGGGACCCCTGCAACTAATGAAAAACTGTTTTTT,CASSYSPGTPATNEKLFF
TRBJ2-7,.,.,17,TRBV28,TGTGCCAGCACTTCACCTTCCCTCTCTTTTAACCCTTACGAGCAGTACTTC,CASTSPSLSFNPYEQYF
TRBJ2-5,once,TRBD1,15,TRBV7-9,TGTGCCAGCGGCTTAATCGAAGGGGGCCAAGAGACCCAATACTTC,CASGLIEGGQETQYF
TRBJ2-7,.,.,13,TRBV20-1,TGCAGTGCCCGCGGCCCGGACTCCTACGAGCGGTACTTC,CSARGPDSYERYF
TRBJ1-4,many,.,15,TRBV9,TGTGCCAGCAGCGTAGGACAGATAACTAATGAAAAACTGTTTTTT,CASSVGQITNEKLFF
TRBJ1-5,many,TRBD1,16,TRBV24-1,TGTGCCACCAGTGATTCCGGACAGGGAGCGGCTCAGCCCCAGCATTTT,CATSDSGQGAAQPQHF
TRBJ2-3,many,.,13,TRBV29-1,TGCAGCGTTTCGACTATTAGCACAGATACGCAGTATTTT,CSVSTISTDTQYF
TRBJ2-2,many,.,15,TRBV12-3/TRBV12-4,TGTGCCAGCAGGTACGGGACTTTGAACACCGGGGAGCTGTTTTTT,CASRYGTLNTGELFF
TRBJ2-3,many,TRBD2,17,TRBV7-8,TGTGCCAGCAGCTTACTAGCGGGCCCGAGGAGGGCAGATACGCAGTATTTT,CASSLLAGPRRADTQYF
TRBJ2-1,.,TRBD1,15,TRBV19,TGTGCCAGTAGTATCGACAGGGGGTCACTTAATGAGCAGTTCTTC,CASSIDRGSLNEQFF
TRBJ2-7,many,.,14,TRBV28,TGTGCCAGCAGTCCCCACTTGACAGAATACGAGCAGTACTTC,CASSPHLTEYEQYF
TRBJ2-1,many,TRBD2,15,TRBV2,TGTGCCAGCAGTGGGGTAGCGGGTTTTGGCAATGAGCAGTTCTTC,CASSGVAGFGNEQFF
TRBJ2-3,many,.,19,TRBV20-1,TGCAGTGCTAGAGATTATACTCTTCGAGGCGCGGCTCACACAGATACGCAGTATTTT,CSARDYTLRGAAHTDTQYF
TRBJ2-7,.,.,14,TRBV12-3/TRBV12-4,TGTGCCAGCAGTTTATGGGACGGGGGATACGAGCAGTACTTC,CASSLWDGGYEQYF
TRBJ1-1,.,.,11,TRBV3-1,TGTGCCAGCAGCCAAGCTAACAGGGAAATCTTT,CASSQANREIF
TRBJ2-3,many,.,16,TRBV6-5,TGTGCCAGCAGTTACGTCTTGAGGGGTGGTACAGATACGCAGTATTTT,CASSYVLRGGTDTQYF
TRBJ2-3,many,.,15,TRBV19,TGTGCCAGTAGTGAAGGGTTAGCGAGCACAGATACGCAGTATTTT,CASSEGLASTDTQYF
TRBJ2-6,many,.,15,TRBV5-1,TGCGCCAGCAGTTTCGACAGGTCTGGGGCCAACGTCCTGACTTTC,CASSFDRSGANVLTF
TRBJ2-7,few,.,14,TRBV27,TGTGCCAGCAGTTTATCGATGTGGGGGTACGAGCAGTACTTC,CASSLSMWGYEQYF
TRBJ1-6,many,.,14,TRBV9,TGTGCCAGCAGCCCCCGGCCGGGCAATTCACCCCTCCACTTT,CASSPRPGNSPLHF
TRBJ2-1,many,.,14,TRBV19,TGTGCCAGTAAAGGGACGGAGCTCTACAATGAGCAGTTCTTC,CASKGTELYNEQFF
TRBJ2-3,many,.,15,TRBV11-3,TGTGCCAGCACCCCGGACAGAACTAGCACAGATACGCAGTATTTT,CASTPDRTSTDTQYF
TRBJ2-1,many,.,15,TRBV24-1,TGTGCCACCAGTGATTCGGGAAGCTCCTACAATGAGCAGTTCTTC,CATSDSGSSYNEQFF
TRBJ2-7,few,.,15,TRBV20-1,TGCAGTGCTAGAGATCTCGTGGGTGTGCAGGTCGAGCAGTACTTC,CSARDLVGVQVEQYF
TRBJ2-7,many,TRBD2,15,TRBV19,TGTGCCAGTAGTATCGGGGGACTAGCGGGAAGCGAGCAGTACTTC,CASSIGGLAGSEQYF
TRBJ1-6,many,TRBD1,16,TRBV4-1,TGCGCCAGCAGCCTCAGGGGGACTCAGGATAATTCACCCCTCCACTTT,CASSLRGTQDNSPLHF
TRBJ2-2,many,.,15,TRBV25-1,TGTGCCAGCGGTCGAATGAGAGGGAGGACCGGGGAGCTGTTTTTT,CASGRMRGRTGELFF
TRBJ2-1,many,TRBD2,14,TRBV7-3,TGTGCCAGCAGCCCAAGCGGGAGCCTAAGTGAGCAGTTCTTC,CASSPSGSLSEQFF
TRBJ2-5,many,TRBD2,13,TRBV20-1,TGCAGTGCTAGAGTCAGCGGGAGTGAGACCCAGTACTTC,CSARVSGSETQYF
TRBJ2-7,many,TRBD2,15,TRBV7-9,TGTGCCAGCAGCTCCCCGCTGCGGGAGGGCCCCGAGCAGTACTTC,CASSSPLREGPEQYF
TRBJ1-6,few,.,12,TRBV28,TGTGCCAGCAGTTTAGTCTATTCACCCCTCCACTTT,CASSLVYSPLHF
TRBJ2-3,many,TRBD2,19,TRBV4-1,TGCGCCAGCAGCCAAGAACGGGGAGGGCCAAACCTTAGCACAGATACGCAGTATTTT,CASSQERGGPNLSTDTQYF
TRBJ2-1,.,TRBD2,15,TRBV27,TGTGCCAGCAGTTTGTTACTAGCGGCGGCAGATGAGCAGTTCTTC,CASSLLLAAADEQFF
TRBJ2-7,many,.,14,TRBV5-8,TGTGCCAGCAGCTTGGGTCGGGGATACTACGAGCAGTACTTC,CASSLGRGYYEQYF
TRBJ1-2,many,TRBD1,15,TRBV2,TGTGCCATAGACAAGACAGGGGGCTATTCCTATGGCTACACCTTC,CAIDKTGGYSYGYTF
TRBJ2-1,many,TRBD2,17,TRBV10-3,TGTGCCATCACGGCTAGCGGGAGGGCCGCGGGTCGGGATGAGCAGTTCTTC,CAITASGRAAGRDEQFF
TRBJ1-5,many,TRBD1,15,TRBV5-8,TGTGCCAGCAGCCGCGGGACAGGAGTCAATCAGCCCCAGCATTTT,CASSRGTGVNQPQHF
TRBJ2-1,many,.,13,TRBV6-4,TGTGCCAGCAGTGATGGGACTGACAATGAGCAGTTCTTC,CASSDGTDNEQFF
TRBJ2-1,.,TRBD2,18,TRBV3-1,TGTGCCAGCAGCCAAGTGTGGACTAGCGGCTTTATGGCGTCGGGGCAGTTCTTC,CASSQVWTSGFMASGQFF
TRBJ2-1,many,.,13,TRBV6-1,TGTGCCAGCAGTGAAGTGATTGGGAGTGAGCAGTTCTTC,CASSEVIGSEQFF
TRBJ1-3,many,.,13,TRBV30,TGTGCCTGGATATCAGGGACTGGAAACACCATATATTTT,CAWISGTGNTIYF
TRBJ2-2,.,.,13,TRBV30,TGTGCCCCTAGCCAGGCGGACACCGGGGAGCTGTTTTTT,CAPSQADTGELFF
TRBJ2-3,many,.,17,TRBV7-9,TGTGCCAGCAGCCCCCAAAGAGGGACCCAGGTCACAGATACGCAGTATTTT,CASSPQRGTQVTDTQYF
TRBJ2-7,.,TRBD2,16,TRBV7-9,TGTGCCAGTTCAGACACCCCGGGGCGGGAGTCCTACGACCAGTACTTC,CASSDTPGRESYDQYF
TRBJ2-7,many,TRBD1,14,TRBV20-1,TGCAGTGCTCCCGGGACAGGGGGGTCCTACGAGCAGTACTTC,CSAPGTGGSYEQYF
TRBJ1-1,.,.,14,TRBV12-3/TRBV12-4,TGTGCCAGCACCTCGGGGAAAGGGTGGACTGAAGCTTTCTTT,CASTSGKGWTEAFF
TRBJ2-7,many,TRBD2,17,TRBV10-2,TGCGCCAGCAGTGAACCCCCGGGACTAGCGGGCTTATACGAGCAGTACTTC,CASSEPPGLAGLYEQYF